The 30 T cell receptor beta chains reported below all come from one sample, sequenced in a study of blood T cell repertoires in COVID-19. The method was immunoSEQ multiplex PCR; TCRdb's version includes in-frame clones alone and lacks a portion of them. The table lists about 170,000 clones, about 85% of them singletons. The sequenced sample consisted of peripheral blood. The receptors derive from a human donor with acute or convalescent COVID-19. The donor label of this sample is uncertain.

This chain links TRBV11-3 with TRBJ1-2, with D possibly matching TRBD1 (6 bases). With 3 bases removed from V and 3 bases from J, the gap between germline ends came to 17 bases. Germline V gene lookup returns CDR1 SGHNT and CDR2 YENEEA. CDR3 length equals 16 residues. CDR3 nucleotides: TGTGCCAGCAGCTTTTCTGGTACAGGGAAAGACTATGGCTACACCTTC. This translates into CASSFSGTGKDYGYTF.

The rearrangement uses TRBV29-1 and TRBJ1-2; 7 positions match TRBD1. V was clipped by 6 bases and J by 10 bases; unmatched bases: 8. The CDR3 is 11 amino acids. CDR1 and CDR2 from the germline V gene are SQVTM and ANQGSEA. CDR3 amino acids: CSVGRQGHYTF. The CDR3 DNA follows: TGCAGCGTGGGGAGACAGGGTCACTACACCTTC.

V and J are TRBV5-1 and TRBJ1-2, with D possibly TRBD1 on 6 matching bases. The CDR3 totals 15 residues. The germline V and J ends were trimmed by 4 bases and 8 bases, with 21 bases remaining between them. The V gene's germline CDR1 is SGHRS and CDR2 YFSETQ. The CDR3 spells CASSRETGGTAGYTF. In DNA form, the CDR3 reads TGCGCCAGCAGCCGAGAGACAGGTGGAACTGCCGGCTACACCTTC. The full variable domain, its missing parts supplied by reference TRBV5-1 and TRBJ1-2, is KAGVTQTPRYLIKTRGQQVTLSCSPISGHRSVSWYQQTPGQGLQFLFEYFSETQRNKGNFPGRFSGRQFSNSRSEMNVSTLELGDSALYLCASSRETGGTAGYTFGSGTRLTVV.

The rearrangement links TRBV11-2 to TRBJ1-4, with D possibly TRBD1 on 5 matching bases. CDR1 and CDR2 (germline): SGHAT, FQNNGV. CDR3 length equals 16 residues. V dropped 5 bases and J dropped 8 bases, with 21 bases sitting between them. The CDR3 nucleotides are TGTGCCAGCAGCCCGGGCAGGGCCTACGTTGAAGAAAAACTGTTTTTT. Its translation is CASSPGRAYVEEKLFF.

The chain links TRBV19 to TRBJ2-3, with D perhaps matching TRBD2 (5 bases). Germline assignment: CDR1 LNHDA and CDR2 SQIVND (reference sequence). Trimming pared 3 bases from V and 0 bases from J, leaving 13 bases between. There are 16 residues in the CDR3. The CDR3 DNA sequence: TGTGCCAGTAGTATCTTGCAGCGGACTAGCACAGATACGCAGTATTTT. Its protein is CASSILQRTSTDTQYF.

The chain carries TRBV6-5 and TRBJ1-5; D might be TRBD1 (5 bases). The CDR3 extends over 15 amino acids. Germline V gene lookup returns CDR1 MNHEY and CDR2 SVGAGI. Trimming took 8 bases from V and 2 from J, leaving 16 bases between them. CDR3 amino acids: CASYGREKGNQPQHF. For the CDR3, the DNA is TGTGCCAGCTATGGCAGGGAAAAAGGCAATCAGCCCCAGCATTTT.

The V call is TRBV19, the J call TRBJ1-1; D call uncertain. Germline V gives CDR1 LNHDA, CDR2 SQIVND (reference sequence). This CDR3 region has 13 residues. Trimming stripped 1 base from V and 5 bases from J, with 8 bases between. CDR3 loop: CASSIGGWTEAFF. In nucleotides, the CDR3 is TGTGCCAGTAGTATAGGCGGTTGGACTGAAGCTTTCTTT.

The gene calls are TRBV9 and TRBJ2-5; 10 bases line up with TRBD1. This CDR3 has 14 residues. Unmatched junction bases numbered 5, after V lost 4 bases and J lost 5 bases. Germline-derived CDR1 and CDR2 are SGDLS and YYNGEE. CDR3 amino acids: CASSFRGQGETQYF. CDR3 DNA: TGTGCCAGCAGCTTTCGGGGACAGGGGGAGACCCAGTACTTC.

The chain joins TRBV12-1 to TRBJ2-5; TRBD1 is the table's D call, not checked against the DNA. TRBV12-1 is reported as a pseudogene. The CDR3 spans 14 residues. The CDR3 sequence: CASSSRFHGETQYF. The CDR3 bases are TGTGCCAGCAGCTCCAGGTTCCATGGGGAGACCCAGTACTTC.

The DNA for the CDR3 is TGCGCCAGCAGCCGCGACCGACAGGGGGCGTATGAAAAACTGTTTTTT. It is translated as CASSRDRQGAYEKLFF. The chain has TRBV4-3 and TRBJ1-4; 10 bases match TRBD1. Unmatched junction bases numbered 8, after V lost 4 bases and J lost 6 bases. CDR1 is LGHNA and CDR2 is YSLEER in the germline V gene. The CDR3 contains 16 residues.

This clone has only one observation. The chain links TRBV30 to TRBJ2-1, with D possibly being TRBD2 (5 bases). Germline V lookup: CDR1 GTSNPN, CDR2 SVGIG (reference sequence). V was shortened by 2 bases and J by 7 bases, with 9 bases between the two germline ends. CDR3 length: 12 residues. In nucleotides, the CDR3 is TGTGCCTGGAGTTCCAGGAGGAATGAGCAGTTCTTC. Protein sequence: CAWSSRRNEQFF.

CDR3 in DNA: TGTGCCAGCAGCCCGACAGGGGGCTTAAATGGCTACACCTTC. This sequence encodes CASSPTGGLNGYTF. This chain connects TRBV7-3 to TRBJ1-2; 10 nucleotides match TRBD1. CDR1 is SGHTA and CDR2 is FQGTGA in the germline V gene. The CDR3 contains 14 residues. V dropped 5 bases and J dropped 6; count of bases not matched to a gene: 6.

The V and J genes are TRBV28 and TRBJ1-5; a weak D match, TRBD1 (6 bases). The germline V gene has CDR1 MDHEN and CDR2 SYDVKM. V was trimmed by 4 bases and J by 2 bases, leaving 18 bases between them. CDR3 size: 17 residues. CDR3 in DNA: TGTGCCAGCAGTTCTCCCTCCTCAGGGGAAGGCAATCAGCCCCAGCATTTT. Its protein is CASSSPSSGEGNQPQHF.

This chain links TRBV11-2 with TRBJ1-4; tentatively, D is TRBD1 (6 bases). The CDR3 length is 17 residues. Deletions cut 3 bases from V and 7 bases from J, with 21 bases between. The germline V gene encodes CDR1 SGHAT and CDR2 FQNNGV. The CDR3 protein is CASSLTKTLRGGEKLFF. In DNA form, the CDR3 reads TGTGCCAGCAGCTTGACCAAGACTCTCAGGGGTGGTGAAAAACTGTTTTTT.

The CDR3 nucleotides are TGTGCCAGCAGCCCAGGGGACAGGGGATACTACAATGAGCAGTTCTTC. Its protein product is CASSPGDRGYYNEQFF. The J gene is TRBJ2-1, the V gene TRBV5-6; 10 bases are shared with TRBD1. Germline CDR1 reads SGHDT; CDR2 reads YYEEEE. J was trimmed by 3 bases and V by 4 bases; bases with no gene match: 7. CDR3 length: 16 amino acids.

The chain combines TRBV5-4 with TRBJ2-5; tentative D call: TRBD1 (5 bases). This CDR3 contains 16 residues. Trimming removed 4 bases from V and 5 bases from J, with 21 bases in between. Germline-derived CDR1 and CDR2 are SGHNT and YYREEE (reference sequence). The CDR3 protein is CASSLGGQHKWETQYF. In DNA, the CDR3 is TGTGCCAGCAGCCTTGGCGGACAACACAAGTGGGAGACCCAGTACTTC.

The chain uses TRBV11-2 and TRBJ2-3, with 9 positions matching TRBD1. Trimming at V came to 0 bases and at J to 3 bases, leaving 1 base not matched to a gene. CDR1 is SGHAT, CDR2 FQNNGV, per germline. The CDR3 has 15 residues. CDR3 amino acids: CASSLEGTGTDTQYF. In DNA form, the CDR3 reads TGTGCCAGCAGCTTAGAAGGGACAGGGACAGATACGCAGTATTTT.

V is TRBV28 and J is TRBJ2-1; TRBD1 is a possible D gene (5 bases). Deletions cut 5 bases from V and 4 bases from J, with 12 bases between. The CDR3 covers 14 residues. In germline, CDR1 is MDHEN, CDR2 SYDVKM. The CDR3 coding sequence is TGTGCCAGCAGTACCCGGACACAGTACAATGAGCAGTTCTTC. Protein sequence: CASSTRTQYNEQFF.

The chain links TRBV11-3 to TRBJ2-5, with a tentative D call TRBD1 (6 bases). Germline CDR1 SGHNT, CDR2 YENEEA. Trimming cost V 6 bases and J 2 bases, with 13 bases left between them. The CDR3 contains 14 residues. CDR3 region: CASREGTLQETQYF. In nucleotides, the CDR3 is TGTGCCAGCAGAGAAGGGACATTACAAGAGACCCAGTACTTC. Combining the CDR3 with reference TRBV11-3 and TRBJ2-5 gives the whole variable domain EAGVVQSPRYKIIEKKQPVAFWCNPISGHNTLYWYLQNLGQGPELLIRYENEEAVDDSQLPKDRFSAERLKGVDSTLKIQPAELGDSAVYLCASREGTLQETQYFGPGTRLLVL.

The rearrangement joins TRBV11-1 to TRBJ2-3; a weak D match, TRBD2 (5 bases). CDR1 and CDR2 from the germline V gene are SGHAT and FQDESV (reference sequence). The V end lost 6 bases, the J end lost 10 bases, and 11 bases lay between the germline ends. The CDR3 consists of 11 residues. CDR3 sequence: CASSRTWAQYF. The CDR3, as DNA: TGTGCCAGCAGTCGGACTTGGGCGCAGTATTTT.

V usage is TRBV7-6 and J usage is TRBJ2-2, with TRBD2 matching over 8 bases. After removal of 1 base from V and 6 bases from J, the junction contained 4 bases not matched to a gene. Germline V gene lookup returns CDR1 SGHVS and CDR2 FNYEAQ. This CDR3 comprises 15 residues. Written as DNA, the CDR3 is TGTGCCAGCAGCTTAGAAAGCGGGGGTTCCGGGGAGCTGTTTTTT. Encoded protein: CASSLESGGSGELFF.

The chain combines TRBV19 with TRBJ1-1; D is possibly TRBD1 (5 bases). The CDR3 has 14 residues. Germline V gives CDR1 LNHDA, CDR2 SQIVND (reference sequence). V lost 6 bases and J 1 base, leaving 12 bases between the germline ends. The CDR3 DNA is TGTGCCAGTAGCCAGGGACTCTCGAACACTGAAGCTTTCTTT. Protein: CASSQGLSNTEAFF. Combining the CDR3 with reference TRBV19 and TRBJ1-1 gives the whole variable domain DGGITQSPKYLFRKEGQNVTLSCEQNLNHDAMYWYRQDPGQGLRLIYYSQIVNDFQKGDIAEGYSVSREKKESFPLTVTSAQKNPTAFYLCASSQGLSNTEAFFGQGTRLTVV.

The count of this clone is one. The genes are TRBV9 and TRBJ1-5; possibly TRBD1 for D (6 bases). With 3 bases removed from V and 2 bases from J, the gap between germline ends came to 9 bases. In germline, CDR1 is SGDLS, CDR2 YYNGEE. CDR3 length: 14 amino acids. The CDR3 bases are TGTGCCAGCAGCGAGGGGGTACGCAATCAGCCCCAGCATTTT. Translating it yields CASSEGVRNQPQHF.

The chain employs TRBV29-1 and TRBJ2-7; possible D gene TRBD1, 6 bases. V was clipped by 2 bases and J by 9 bases, with 17 bases between them. The CDR3 covers 13 residues. Germline CDR1 reads SQVTM; CDR2 reads ANQGSEA. CDR3: CSVEPPGHQGQYF. The CDR3 DNA follows: TGCAGCGTTGAACCTCCGGGACACCAAGGGCAGTACTTC.

The chain carries TRBV15 and TRBJ1-5; 7 positions match TRBD1. Germline V lookup: CDR1 LNHNV, CDR2 YYDKDF (reference sequence). Trimming at V came to 3 bases and at J to 5 bases, leaving 7 bases not matched to a gene. The CDR3 is made up of 15 amino acids. Here the CDR3 DNA reads TGTGCCACCAGCAGGGGGGACAGCCTTTATCAGCCCCAGCATTTT. Translating gives CATSRGDSLYQPQHF.

The rearrangement uses TRBV9 and TRBJ1-1, with TRBD1 identical over 11 bases. CDR1 and CDR2 (germline): SGDLS, YYNGEE. The CDR3 loop spans 17 amino acids. The V and J ends lost 1 base and 5 bases, in that order; junction bases with no gene match: 10. The chain's CDR3 is CASSVTPSGQGGTEAFF. The CDR3 region has the DNA TGTGCCAGCAGCGTAACTCCCTCGGGACAGGGGGGAACTGAAGCTTTCTTT.

This clone was seen just once. This chain joins TRBV30 and TRBJ1-3, with 7 bases identical to TRBD1. J lost 1 base, V lost 5 bases, and 11 bases had no gene match. The germline CDR1 and CDR2 sequences are GTSNPN and SVGIG (reference sequence). This CDR3 spans 16 amino acids. Here the CDR3 reads CAWRGISGGSGNTIYF. In DNA, the CDR3 is TGTGCCTGGCGGGGGATTTCAGGGGGATCTGGAAACACCATATATTTT.

This clone was picked up a small number of times. V usage is TRBV25-1 and J usage is TRBJ1-2; weak D call: TRBD1 (6 bases). Per germline, CDR1 MGHDK and CDR2 SYGVNS. V was cut by 1 base and J by 1 base, with 13 bases left in between. This CDR3 contains 16 residues. The CDR3 spells CASSESRQAVNYGYTF. CDR3 nucleotides: TGTGCCAGCAGTGAATCCCGACAGGCCGTTAACTATGGCTACACCTTC.

This chain joins TRBV6-6 and TRBJ1-3, with D possibly being TRBD1 (5 bases). This CDR3 has 16 residues. V dropped 2 bases and J dropped 2 bases, with 13 bases sitting between them. CDR1 is MNHNY, CDR2 SVGAGI, per germline (reference sequence). The CDR3 nucleotides are TGTGCCAGCAGTTACAGTCTCCAGGGTGCTGGAAACACCATATATTTT. Translation gives CASSYSLQGAGNTIYF.

The V gene is TRBV24-1, the J gene TRBJ2-3; TRBD2 matches at 8 bases. With V trimmed by 3 bases and J by 2 bases, 12 bases remained unmatched. Germline values: CDR1 KGHDR, CDR2 SFDVKD. This CDR3 is 18 amino acids long. CDR3 bases: TGTGCCACCAGTGATCCTCGGGGGTTGCGGGGGGCCACAGATACGCAGTATTTT. This sequence encodes CATSDPRGLRGATDTQYF.